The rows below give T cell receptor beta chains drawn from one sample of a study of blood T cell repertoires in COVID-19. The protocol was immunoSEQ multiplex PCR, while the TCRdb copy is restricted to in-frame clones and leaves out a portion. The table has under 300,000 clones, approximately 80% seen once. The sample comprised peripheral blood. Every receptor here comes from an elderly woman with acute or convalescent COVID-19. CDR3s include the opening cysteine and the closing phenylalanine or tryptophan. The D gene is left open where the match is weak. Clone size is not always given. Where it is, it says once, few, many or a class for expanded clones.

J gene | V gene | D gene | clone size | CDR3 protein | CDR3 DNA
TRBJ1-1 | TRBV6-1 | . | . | CASSEAGRNTEAFF | TGTGCCAGCAGTGAAGCGGGCAGGAACACTGAAGCTTTCTTT
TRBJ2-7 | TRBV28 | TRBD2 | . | CASSYGLANEQYF | TGTGCCAGCAGTTATGGACTAGCGAACGAGCAGTACTTC
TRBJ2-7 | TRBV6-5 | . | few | CAARGGGREQYF | TGTGCCGCGCGGGGAGGGGGAAGGGAGCAGTACTTC
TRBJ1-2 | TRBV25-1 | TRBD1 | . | CASRSTGSYGYTF | TGTGCCAGCAGGTCGACAGGGTCCTATGGCTACACCTTC
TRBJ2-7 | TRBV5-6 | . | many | CASSLPAPTGSQAYEQYF | TGTGCCAGCAGCTTGCCGGCCCCTACAGGGTCACAAGCCTACGAGCAGTACTTC
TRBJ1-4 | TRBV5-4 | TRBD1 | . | CASSAGGTEKLFF | TGTGCCAGCAGCGCAGGGGGTACTGAAAAACTGTTTTTT
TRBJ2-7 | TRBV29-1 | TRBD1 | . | CSVGQGRNIGEQYF | TGCAGCGTCGGACAGGGGCGAAATATTGGCGAGCAGTACTTC
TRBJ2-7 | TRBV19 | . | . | CASKEGGSYEQYF | TGTGCCTCCAAGGAGGGTGGGTCCTACGAGCAGTACTTC
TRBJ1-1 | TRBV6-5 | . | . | CASSYRQAEAFF | TGTGCCAGCAGTTACCGACAGGCTGAAGCTTTCTTT
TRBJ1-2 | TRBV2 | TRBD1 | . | CASSDQGQNYGYTF | TGTGCCAGCAGTGACCAGGGACAGAACTATGGCTACACCTTC
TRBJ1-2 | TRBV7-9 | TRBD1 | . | CASSRTQGVNGYTF | TGTGCCAGCAGCCGAACACAGGGGGTTAATGGCTACACCTTC
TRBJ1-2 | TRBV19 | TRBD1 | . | CASTWDRNYGYTF | TGTGCCAGTACTTGGGACAGAAACTATGGCTACACCTTC
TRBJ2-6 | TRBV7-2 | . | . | CASILGGSGANVLTF | TGTGCCAGCATTCTAGGGGGCTCTGGGGCCAACGTCCTGACTTTC
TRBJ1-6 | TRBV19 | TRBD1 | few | CASSMSGGYSPLHF | TGTGCCAGTAGTATGTCAGGGGGTTATTCACCCCTCCACTTT
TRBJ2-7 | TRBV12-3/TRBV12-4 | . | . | CASSLSNYEQYF | TGTGCCAGCAGTTTAAGCAACTACGAGCAGTACTTC
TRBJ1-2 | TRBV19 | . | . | CASSINPGIYYGYTF | TGTGCCAGTAGTATAAACCCCGGGATCTACTATGGCTACACCTTC
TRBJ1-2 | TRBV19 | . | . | CASSISAGNYGYTF | TGTGCCAGTAGTATCTCGGCAGGGAACTATGGCTACACCTTC
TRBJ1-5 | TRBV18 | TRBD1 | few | CASSSDRDQPQHF | TGTGCCAGCTCATCGGACAGGGACCAGCCCCAGCATTTT
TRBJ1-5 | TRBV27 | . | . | CASRDRQVANQPQHF | TGTGCCAGCAGGGATAGACAGGTAGCGAATCAGCCCCAGCATTTT
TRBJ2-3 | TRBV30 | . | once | CAWSVPGTDTQYF | TGTGCCTGGAGTGTCCCAGGGACAGATACGCAGTATTTT
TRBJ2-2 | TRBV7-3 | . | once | CASGLQGTGELFF | TGTGCCAGCGGATTACAGGGTACCGGGGAGCTGTTTTTT
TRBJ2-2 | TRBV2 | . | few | CASSVMSDTGELFF | TGTGCCAGCAGTGTCATGAGCGACACCGGGGAGCTGTTTTTT
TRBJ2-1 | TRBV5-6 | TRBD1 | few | CASSDGQGVIYNEQFF | TGTGCCAGCAGCGACGGACAGGGGGTCATCTACAATGAGCAGTTCTTC
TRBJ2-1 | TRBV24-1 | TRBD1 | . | CATGRGLSEQFF | TGTGCCACCGGCAGGGGGCTAAGTGAGCAGTTCTTC
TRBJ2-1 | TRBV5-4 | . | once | CASSLGGNLYNEQFF | TGTGCCAGCAGCTTGGGAGGGAACCTCTACAATGAGCAGTTCTTC
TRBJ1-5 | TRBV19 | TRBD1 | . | CASKDRGHQPQHF | TGTGCCAGTAAGGACAGGGGGCATCAGCCCCAGCATTTT
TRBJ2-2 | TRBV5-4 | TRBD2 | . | CASRHLAGGPYTGELFF | TGTGCCAGCAGACATCTAGCGGGGGGGCCTTACACCGGGGAGCTGTTTTTT
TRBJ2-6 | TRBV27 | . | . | CASSPRGISGANVLTF | TGTGCCAGCAGCCCTAGGGGGATCTCTGGGGCCAACGTCCTGACTTTC
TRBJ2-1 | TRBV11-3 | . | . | CASSPGREYNEQFF | TGTGCCAGCAGCCCCGGTCGGGAGTACAATGAGCAGTTCTTC
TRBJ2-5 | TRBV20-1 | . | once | CSASSGETQYF | TGCAGTGCTAGTTCCGGGGAGACCCAGTACTTC
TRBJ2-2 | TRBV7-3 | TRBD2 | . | CASSPGLAGGLTGELFF | TGTGCCAGCAGCCCGGGACTAGCGGGGGGGTTAACCGGGGAGCTGTTTTTT
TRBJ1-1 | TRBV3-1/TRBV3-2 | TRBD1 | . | CASSPTGTEAFF | TGTGCCAGCAGCCCGACAGGGACTGAAGCTTTCTTT
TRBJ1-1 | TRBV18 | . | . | CASSPLSQGQNTEAFF | TGTGCCAGCTCACCACTGAGTCAGGGACAGAACACTGAAGCTTTCTTT
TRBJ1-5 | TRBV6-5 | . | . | CASSYSRNNQPQHF | TGTGCCAGCAGTTACTCGCGAAACAATCAGCCCCAGCATTTT
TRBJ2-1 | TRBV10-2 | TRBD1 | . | CASRTSGTGPNEQFF | TGCGCCAGCCGCACTTCCGGGACAGGGCCCAATGAGCAGTTCTTC
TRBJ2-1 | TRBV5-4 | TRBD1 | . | CASSLTGTGQNEQFF | TGTGCCAGCAGCTTAACCGGGACAGGTCAGAATGAGCAGTTCTTC
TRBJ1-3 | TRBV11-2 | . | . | CASSPPRVPSGNTIYF | TGTGCCAGCAGCCCCCCCCGGGTCCCCTCTGGAAACACCATATATTTT
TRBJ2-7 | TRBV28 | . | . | CASRISLSNEQYF | TGTGCCAGCAGGATCAGTCTTTCCAACGAGCAGTACTTC
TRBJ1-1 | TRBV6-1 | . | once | CASSEGAGVRTEAFF | TGTGCCAGCAGTGAAGGGGCAGGGGTGCGGACTGAAGCTTTCTTT
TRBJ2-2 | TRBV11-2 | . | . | CASSPTGTPNTGELFF | TGTGCCAGCAGCCCGACCGGGACTCCGAACACCGGGGAGCTGTTTTTT
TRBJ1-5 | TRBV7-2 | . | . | CASGTGNQPQHF | TGTGCCAGCGGGACTGGCAATCAGCCCCAGCATTTT
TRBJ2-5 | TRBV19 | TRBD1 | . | CASSTRTGGKETQYF | TGTGCCAGTAGTACTAGGACAGGGGGCAAAGAGACCCAGTACTTC
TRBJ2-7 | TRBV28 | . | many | CASNRGTPPYEQYF | TGTGCCAGCAATAGGGGGACACCTCCTTACGAGCAGTACTTC
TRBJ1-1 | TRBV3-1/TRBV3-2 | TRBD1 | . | CASRTGVNTEAFF | TGTGCCAGCAGGACAGGGGTGAACACTGAAGCTTTCTTT
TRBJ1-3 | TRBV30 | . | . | CAWSPHSGNTIYF | TGTGCCTGGAGTCCCCACTCTGGAAACACCATATATTTT
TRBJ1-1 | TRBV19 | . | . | CASSISVGDFGAFF | TGTGCCAGTAGTATATCAGTAGGGGACTTTGGAGCTTTCTTT